The present entry profiles one TCR beta chain with its context. No antigen is known for it. The CDR3 is made up of 16 amino acids. No coding sequence is recorded. Per the germline V gene, CDR1 is LGHNT and CDR2 is FRNRAP. The sample belongs to a study of synovial regulatory T cells in juvenile arthritis. Study context: Treatments: a few naive, several methotrexate, one methotrexate plus infliximab, one unknown.

The repertoire was sequenced with immunoSEQ multiplex PCR; TCRdb's copy has only in-frame clones and lacks some. Here the sample table reports 7,500 to 10,000 clones. Overall study results and limits: Largely private between patients, iaTreg TCR repertoires showed partial overlap with synovial Teff and blood CPL repertoires.

The receptor's source is a donor between 2 and 29 years old with juvenile idiopathic arthritis. The chain is built from TRBV12-5 and TRBJ2-1; no DNA is available, so the TRBD1 call from TCRdb remains unchecked. Sample: Treg cells from blood. Subset of the sample: remaining (HLA-DR-negative) circulating blood Treg cells. The CDR3: CASGPSNPQGSNEQFF.